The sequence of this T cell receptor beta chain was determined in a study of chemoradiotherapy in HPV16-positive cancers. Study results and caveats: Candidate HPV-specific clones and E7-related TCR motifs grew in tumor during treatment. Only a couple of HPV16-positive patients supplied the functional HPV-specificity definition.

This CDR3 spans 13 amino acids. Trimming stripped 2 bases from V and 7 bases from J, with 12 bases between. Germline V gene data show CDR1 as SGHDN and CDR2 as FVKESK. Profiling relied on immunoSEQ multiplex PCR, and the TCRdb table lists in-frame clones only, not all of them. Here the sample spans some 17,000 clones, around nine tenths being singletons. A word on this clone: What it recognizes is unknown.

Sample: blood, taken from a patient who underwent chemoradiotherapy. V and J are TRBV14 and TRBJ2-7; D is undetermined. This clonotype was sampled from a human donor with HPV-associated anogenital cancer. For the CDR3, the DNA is TGTGCCAGCAGCCAAACGATTATGGGGGAGCAGTACGTC. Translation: CASSQTIMGEQYV.